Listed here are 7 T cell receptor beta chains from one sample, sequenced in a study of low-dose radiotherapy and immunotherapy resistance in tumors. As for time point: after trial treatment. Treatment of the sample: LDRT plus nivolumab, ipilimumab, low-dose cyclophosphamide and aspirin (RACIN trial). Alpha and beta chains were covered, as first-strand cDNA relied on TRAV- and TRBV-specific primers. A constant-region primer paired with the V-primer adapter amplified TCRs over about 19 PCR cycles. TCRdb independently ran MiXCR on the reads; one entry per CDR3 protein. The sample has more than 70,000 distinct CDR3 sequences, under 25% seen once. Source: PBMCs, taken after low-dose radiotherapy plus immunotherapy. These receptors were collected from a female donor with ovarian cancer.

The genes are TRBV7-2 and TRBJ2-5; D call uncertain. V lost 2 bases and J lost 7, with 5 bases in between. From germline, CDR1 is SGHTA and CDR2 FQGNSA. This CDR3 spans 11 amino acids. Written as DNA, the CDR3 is TGTGCCAGCAGCTTATCCGCGACCCAGTACTTC. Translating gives CASSLSATQYF.

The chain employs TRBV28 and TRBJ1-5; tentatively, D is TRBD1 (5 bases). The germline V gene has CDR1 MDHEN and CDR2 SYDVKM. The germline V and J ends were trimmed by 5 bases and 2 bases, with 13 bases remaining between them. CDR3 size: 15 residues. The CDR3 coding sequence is TGTGCCAGCAGTGGCAGGGAGTCGGGCAATCAGCCCCAGCATTTT. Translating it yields CASSGRESGNQPQHF.

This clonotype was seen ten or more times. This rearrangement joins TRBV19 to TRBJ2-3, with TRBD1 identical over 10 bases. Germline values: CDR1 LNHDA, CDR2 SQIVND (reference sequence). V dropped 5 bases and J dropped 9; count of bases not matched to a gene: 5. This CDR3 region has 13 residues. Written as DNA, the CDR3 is TGTGCCAGTAGTCGGGACAGGGGAGACACGCAGTATTTT. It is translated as CASSRDRGDTQYF.

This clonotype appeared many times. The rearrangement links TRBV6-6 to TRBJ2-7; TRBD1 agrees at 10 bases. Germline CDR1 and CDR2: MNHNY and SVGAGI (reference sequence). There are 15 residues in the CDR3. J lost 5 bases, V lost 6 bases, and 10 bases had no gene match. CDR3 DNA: TGTGCCAGCAGCTTCGTCCCGGGACAGGGGAACGAGCAGTACTTC. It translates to CASSFVPGQGNEQYF.

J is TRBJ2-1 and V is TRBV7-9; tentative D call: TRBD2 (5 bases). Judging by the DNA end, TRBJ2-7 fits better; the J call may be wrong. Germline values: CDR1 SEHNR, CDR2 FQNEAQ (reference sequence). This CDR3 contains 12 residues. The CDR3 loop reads CASSLSAYEQYF. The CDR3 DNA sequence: TGTGCCAGCAGCCTTAGCGCCTACGAGCAGTACTTC.

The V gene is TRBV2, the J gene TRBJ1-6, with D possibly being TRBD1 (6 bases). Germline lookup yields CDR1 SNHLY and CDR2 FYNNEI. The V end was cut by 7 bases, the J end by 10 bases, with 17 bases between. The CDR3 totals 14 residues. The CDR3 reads CASTRGLDDSPLHF. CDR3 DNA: TGTGCCAGCACCCGGGGGCTAGATGACTCACCCCTCCACTTT.

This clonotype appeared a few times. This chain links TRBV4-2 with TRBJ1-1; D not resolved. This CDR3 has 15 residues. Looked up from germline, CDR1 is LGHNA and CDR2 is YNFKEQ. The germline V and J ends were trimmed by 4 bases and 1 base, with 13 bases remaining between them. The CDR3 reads CASSPGDLPNTEAFF. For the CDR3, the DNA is TGTGCCAGCAGCCCAGGAGACTTACCGAACACTGAAGCTTTCTTT.